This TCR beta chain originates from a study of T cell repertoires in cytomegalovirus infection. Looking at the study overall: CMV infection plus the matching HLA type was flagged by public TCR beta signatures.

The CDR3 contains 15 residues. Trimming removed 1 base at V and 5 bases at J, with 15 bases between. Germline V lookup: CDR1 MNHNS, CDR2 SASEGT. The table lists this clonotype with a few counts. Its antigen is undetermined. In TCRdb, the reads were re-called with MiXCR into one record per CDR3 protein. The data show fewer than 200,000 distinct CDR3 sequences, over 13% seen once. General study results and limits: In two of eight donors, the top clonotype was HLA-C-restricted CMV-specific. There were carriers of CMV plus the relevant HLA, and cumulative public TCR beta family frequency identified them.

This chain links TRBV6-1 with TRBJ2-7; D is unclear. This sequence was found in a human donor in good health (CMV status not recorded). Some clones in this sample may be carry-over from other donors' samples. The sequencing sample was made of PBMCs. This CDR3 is CASSEGSVGRDEQYF. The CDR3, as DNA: TGTGCCAGCAGTGAAGGGTCAGTCGGTCGGGACGAGCAGTACTTC.